A single sample gave rise to the 31 T cell receptor beta chains below, sequenced in a study of blood T cell repertoires in COVID-19. The assay was immunoSEQ multiplex PCR, and TCRdb's table has in-frame clones only and misses some. Altogether some 45,000 clones are present, roughly three quarters being singletons, with the ten largest covering under 20%. Sample: peripheral blood. Receptors were obtained from a man between 65 and 85 years old with acute or convalescent COVID-19.

This clone occurred once. V is TRBV3-1 (or the pseudogene TRBV3-2) and J is TRBJ1-5, with TRBD1 identical over 9 bases. J lost 6 bases, V lost 7 bases, and 13 bases had no gene match. CDR3 length: 16 residues. Per the germline V gene, CDR1 is LGHDT and CDR2 is YNNKEL (reference sequence). CDR3 DNA sequence: TGTGCCAGCAACAACCCTCGGGGACAGGGATGTCAGCCCCAGCATTTT. Protein product: CASNNPRGQGCQPQHF.

This clone was detected once. The chain uses TRBV7-3 and TRBJ2-5; 7 nucleotides match TRBD2. With 1 base clipped from V and 1 base from J, the junction kept 3 bases outside the gene matches. This CDR3 comprises 15 residues. The germline gives CDR1 SGHTA, CDR2 FQGTGA. Here the CDR3 reads CASSLSSGPQETQYF. CDR3 DNA: TGTGCCAGCAGCTTAAGTAGCGGGCCCCAAGAGACCCAGTACTTC.

V usage is TRBV7-2 and J usage is TRBJ2-3, with TRBD2 matching over 14 bases. Germline lookup yields CDR1 SGHTA and CDR2 FQGNSA. The V segment lost 5 bases and the J segment 0 bases; nucleotides outside the gene matches: 4. The CDR3 covers 17 residues. CDR3 amino acids: CASSPGLAGASTDTQYF. The CDR3 nucleotides are TGTGCCAGCAGCCCGGGACTAGCGGGGGCTAGCACAGATACGCAGTATTTT.

The chain uses TRBV9 and TRBJ1-3, with unresolved D. Trimming cost V 0 bases and J 4 bases, with 14 bases left between them. The CDR3 consists of 16 residues. Germline loops: CDR1 SGDLS, CDR2 YYNGEE. Here the CDR3 DNA reads TGTGCCAGCAGCGTAGCGGGAGGGAAGGACGGAAACACCATATATTTT. As protein: CASSVAGGKDGNTIYF. The full variable domain, completed using reference TRBV9 and TRBJ1-3, is DSGVTQTPKHLITATGQRVTLRCSPRSGDLSVYWYQQSLDQGLQFLIQYYNGEERAKGNILERFSAQQFPDLHSELNLSSLELGDSALYFCASSVAGGKDGNTIYFGEGSWLTVV.

DNA of the CDR3: TGTGCCTGTTTCAGGGTAGGGAACACTGAAGCTTTCTTT. Its protein is CACFRVGNTEAFF. This chain links TRBV19 with TRBJ1-1, with D possibly TRBD1 on 5 matching bases. The CDR3 runs 13 residues. The V end lost 11 bases, the J end lost 1 base, and 14 bases lay between the germline ends. Looked up from germline, CDR1 is LNHDA and CDR2 is SQIVND (reference sequence).

The chain has TRBV7-8 and TRBJ2-7; TRBD1 agrees at 8 bases. With 0 bases clipped from V and 6 bases from J, the junction kept 4 bases outside the gene matches. Germline V lookup: CDR1 SGHVS, CDR2 FQNEAQ. The CDR3 consists of 14 residues. CDR3 region: CASSLAGTGSEQYF. The CDR3 nucleotides read TGTGCCAGCAGCTTAGCAGGGACAGGATCCGAGCAGTACTTC.

The rearrangement uses TRBV3-1 (or the pseudogene TRBV3-2) and TRBJ1-1; TRBD1 matches 7 bases. Trimming cost V 5 bases and J 6 bases; bases outside gene matches: 12. This CDR3 is built from 15 residues. Germline loops: CDR1 LGHDT, CDR2 YNNKEL (reference sequence). CDR3 protein: CASSASTGKAAEAFF. The CDR3 DNA sequence: TGTGCCAGCAGCGCATCGACAGGGAAGGCGGCTGAAGCTTTCTTT.

The chain employs TRBV6-5 and TRBJ1-1; tentative D call: TRBD1 (5 bases). Trimming stripped 0 bases from V and 0 bases from J, with 11 bases between. The CDR3 runs 16 residues. CDR1 and CDR2 (germline): MNHEY, SVGAGI. Written as DNA, the CDR3 is TGTGCCAGCAGTTACTCGAGTCCAGGGATGAACACTGAAGCTTTCTTT. It specifies CASSYSSPGMNTEAFF.

V usage is TRBV7-3 and J usage is TRBJ2-6, with D hard to call. V shed 4 bases and J shed 0 bases, with 7 bases lying between them. The CDR3 length is 15 residues. Germline loops: CDR1 SGHTA, CDR2 FQGTGA. This chain's CDR3 is CASSYGVSGANVLTF. The CDR3 bases are TGTGCCAGCAGCTACGGAGTCTCTGGGGCCAACGTCCTGACTTTC.

This clone was observed a few times. The chain employs TRBV19 and TRBJ1-4, with a weak D call TRBD1 (5 bases). The ends were cut back, 3 bases at V and 8 bases at J, with 13 bases in the middle. The germline V gene has CDR1 LNHDA and CDR2 SQIVND (reference sequence). The CDR3 is 14 residues long. Here the CDR3 reads CASSIGAGREKLFF. DNA of the CDR3: TGTGCCAGTAGTATCGGTGCAGGGCGAGAAAAACTGTTTTTT.

The CDR3 sequence: CASSLAGSPPGNTIYF. The CDR3 DNA follows: TGCGCCAGCAGCTTGGCAGGGTCCCCCCCTGGAAACACCATATATTTT. The chain is built from TRBV5-1 and TRBJ1-3; TRBD1 might be the D (5 bases). V was clipped by 0 bases and J by 2 bases, with 12 bases between them. This CDR3 contains 16 residues. Germline values: CDR1 SGHRS, CDR2 YFSETQ.

This clone is a singleton in its sample. The chain couples TRBV4-2 to TRBJ1-5, with 7 positions matching TRBD1. CDR1 is LGHNA, CDR2 YNFKEQ, per germline. The CDR3 spans 17 residues. Germline trimming cut 0 bases from V and 6 bases from J; bases unmatched to any gene: 11. CDR3 DNA: TGTGCCAGCAGCCAAGATGCTACAGGGGTTGTAGGTCAGCCCCAGCATTTT. It codes for CASSQDATGVVGQPQHF.

The genes are TRBV7-2 and TRBJ2-7, with D maybe TRBD2 (7 bases). V lost 5 bases, J lost 0 bases, and 17 bases lay in between. This CDR3 region has 16 residues. Germline CDR1 and CDR2: SGHTA and FQGNSA. This chain's CDR3 is CASSGSGGLSSYEQYF. CDR3 DNA: TGTGCCAGCAGCGGTTCGGGGGGCTTGAGCTCCTACGAGCAGTACTTC.

CDR3 region: CASSPQGAESPLHF. Here the CDR3 DNA reads TGTGCCAGCAGCCCCCAGGGGGCCGAGTCACCCCTCCACTTT. The genes are TRBV16 and TRBJ1-6, with TRBD1 matching 8 bases. The CDR3 totals 14 residues. Germline V lookup: CDR1 KGHSY, CDR2 FQNENV. V was pared by 4 bases and J by 10 bases, with 6 bases of the junction left unmatched.

A few counts support this clone. V usage is TRBV15 and J usage is TRBJ1-5; weak D call: TRBD1 (5 bases). Germline V gives CDR1 LNHNV, CDR2 YYDKDF (reference sequence). The CDR3 consists of 15 residues. The V and J ends lost 3 bases and 0 bases respectively, with 9 bases between them. CDR3 protein: CATSRTAYSNQPQHF. In DNA, the CDR3 is TGTGCCACCAGCAGGACAGCTTATAGCAATCAGCCCCAGCATTTT.

The J gene is TRBJ1-2, the V gene TRBV2; TRBD1 aligns across 10 bases. The CDR3 is 14 amino acids. CDR1 and CDR2 (germline): SNHLY, FYNNEI. V lost 6 bases to trimming and J lost 8 bases; unmatched junction nucleotides: 9. CDR3 DNA sequence: TGTGCCAGCAGGATTGAGACAGGGGGCTCCGGCTACACCTTC. Translating gives CASRIETGGSGYTF. The whole variable domain, filled in from reference TRBV2 and TRBJ1-2, reads EPEVTQTPSHQVTQMGQEVILRCVPISNHLYFYWYRQILGQKVEFLVSFYNNEISEKSEIFDDQFSVERPDGSNFTLKIRSTKLEDSAMYFCASRIETGGSGYTFGSGTRLTVV.

This chain connects TRBV30 to TRBJ1-1, with TRBD1 as a possible D gene (5 bases). This CDR3 is 14 amino acids long. Per the germline V gene, CDR1 is GTSNPN and CDR2 is SVGIG (reference sequence). The V end lost 0 bases, the J end lost 2 bases, and 10 bases lay between the germline ends. In DNA, the CDR3 is TGTGCCTGGAGTGTAAAAGGGGATAACACTGAAGCTTTCTTT. It specifies CAWSVKGDNTEAFF.

The DNA for the CDR3 is TGTGCCAGCAGCCAAGGAGGCCAGTACAATGAGCAGTTCTTC. This gives the protein CASSQGGQYNEQFF. V usage is TRBV4-2 and J usage is TRBJ2-1; no clear D. This CDR3 comprises 14 residues. The V end lost 1 base, the J end lost 4 bases, and 8 bases lay between the germline ends. From germline, CDR1 is LGHNA and CDR2 YNFKEQ.

The V and J genes are TRBV5-4 and TRBJ1-1, with D uncertain. The V gene lost 0 bases and the J gene lost 1 base, with 10 bases spanning the gap. In germline, CDR1 is SGHNT, CDR2 YYREEE (reference sequence). The CDR3 runs 15 residues. The CDR3 loop reads CASSLERHRNTEAFF. The CDR3 nucleotides are TGTGCCAGCAGCTTGGAGAGACATAGGAACACTGAAGCTTTCTTT.

The chain joins TRBV28 to TRBJ1-5; the D is unclear. This CDR3 region has 16 residues. Trimming left V 2 bases short and J 1 base short, with 12 bases between. In germline, CDR1 is MDHEN, CDR2 SYDVKM. The CDR3 protein is CASSLATGKSNQPQHF. The CDR3 DNA is TGTGCCAGCAGTTTAGCCACGGGGAAAAGCAATCAGCCCCAGCATTTT.

CDR3 loop: CASSYGEVNEQYF. The CDR3 bases are TGTGCCAGCAGTTACGGGGAAGTCAACGAGCAGTACTTC. The chain combines TRBV27 with TRBJ2-7; a weak D match, TRBD2 (5 bases). Germline V gene lookup returns CDR1 MNHEY and CDR2 SMNVEV (reference sequence). The CDR3 consists of 13 residues. Between the trimmed V and J ends, which lost 4 bases and 5 bases, there was a span of 12 bases.

The V call is TRBV7-9, the J call TRBJ1-1; D not certain. Germline V gene sequence: CDR1 SEHNR, CDR2 FQNEAQ (reference sequence). The CDR3 runs 14 residues. Trimming removed 2 bases at V and 5 bases at J, with 12 bases between. CDR3 sequence (DNA): TGTGCCAGCAGCTTATTAGGAGGGAGGACTGAAGCTTTCTTT. Its translation: CASSLLGGRTEAFF.

V and J are TRBV6-4 and TRBJ1-1; D gene uncertain. Germline V gene lookup returns CDR1 MRHNA and CDR2 SNTAGT. The ends were cut back, 6 bases at V and 4 bases at J, with 12 bases in the middle. The length of the CDR3 is 13 residues. The CDR3 loop reads CASSPDWGTEAFF. Here the CDR3 DNA reads TGTGCCAGCAGCCCGGACTGGGGCACTGAAGCTTTCTTT.

The rearrangement links TRBV18 to TRBJ2-7, with no clear D. V was shortened by 0 bases and J by 0 bases, with 9 bases between the two germline ends. The CDR3 loop spans 15 amino acids. Germline CDR1 and CDR2: KGHSH and LQKENI. CDR3 region: CASSPPSKSSYEQYF. The CDR3 DNA follows: TGTGCCAGCTCACCACCTAGCAAGAGCTCCTACGAGCAGTACTTC.

CDR3: CASSPQGASYYEQYF. Here the CDR3 DNA reads TGTGCCAGCTCACCACAAGGGGCCTCTTACTACGAGCAGTACTTC. The V and J genes are TRBV18 and TRBJ2-7; tentative D call: TRBD1 (5 bases). The germline V and J ends were trimmed by 1 base and 3 bases, with 13 bases remaining between them. The CDR3 runs to 15 residues. The germline V gene encodes CDR1 KGHSH and CDR2 LQKENI. Full variable domain (outside the CDR3, taken from reference TRBV18 and TRBJ2-7): NAGVMQNPRHLVRRRGQEARLRCSPMKGHSHVYWYRQLPEEGLKFMVYLQKENIIDESGMPKERFSAEFPKEGPSILRIQQVVRGDSAAYFCASSPQGASYYEQYFGPGTRLTVT.

The chain recombines TRBV29-1 with TRBJ1-3, with D uncertain. V was cut by 2 bases and J by 4 bases, with 6 bases left in between. Germline CDR1 is SQVTM and CDR2 is ANQGSEA. The CDR3 spans 12 residues. DNA for the CDR3: TGCAGCGTTGAATCTGGCGGAAACACCATATATTTT. This encodes CSVESGGNTIYF. The variable domain in full, with the rest retrieved from reference TRBV29-1 and TRBJ1-3, is SAVISQKPSRDICQRGTSLTIQCQVDSQVTMMFWYRQQPGQSLTLIATANQGSEATYESGFVIDKFPISRPNLTFSTLTVSNMSPEDSSIYLCSVESGGNTIYFGEGSWLTVV.

The J gene is TRBJ2-3, the V gene TRBV7-2; unclear D gene. V was pared by 6 bases and J by 2 bases, with 6 bases between. The CDR3 contains 12 residues. Germline values: CDR1 SGHTA, CDR2 FQGNSA. In nucleotides, the CDR3 is TGTGCCAGCAGTTCCTACACAGATACGCAGTATTTT. This gives the protein CASSSYTDTQYF. Full variable domain (remainder filled in from reference TRBV7-2 and TRBJ2-3): GAGVSQSPSNKVTEKGKDVELRCDPISGHTALYWYRQSLGQGLEFLIYFQGNSAPDKSGLPSDRFSAERTGGSVSTLTIQRTQQEDSAVYLCASSSYTDTQYFGPGTRLTVL.

The chain links TRBV18 to TRBJ1-5, with 8 positions matching TRBD1. From germline, CDR1 is KGHSH and CDR2 LQKENI. This CDR3 has 18 residues. Trimming at V came to 4 bases and at J to 0 bases, leaving 11 bases not matched to a gene. The CDR3 sequence is CASSQRQPGQDSNQPQHF. CDR3 bases: TGTGCCAGCTCACAACGTCAACCGGGACAGGATAGCAATCAGCCCCAGCATTTT.

V and J are TRBV19 and TRBJ1-2; TRBD1 is a possible D gene (6 bases). CDR3 length equals 15 residues. V lost 6 bases, J lost 4 bases, and 18 bases lay in between. CDR1 LNHDA and CDR2 SQIVND come from the germline V gene (reference sequence). The DNA of the CDR3 is TGTGCCAGTAGCCCGACAGGATCCCCAATCTATGGCTACACCTTC. Translation gives CASSPTGSPIYGYTF.

This clone came up once. The chain employs TRBV6-1 and TRBJ1-1; D uncertain. V was pared by 3 bases and J by 0 bases, with 8 bases between. Germline V CDR1 and CDR2: MNHNS, SASEGT. The CDR3 has 14 amino acids. In nucleotides, the CDR3 is TGTGCCAGCAGTGAGGTCGCTATGAACACTGAAGCTTTCTTT. Translated: CASSEVAMNTEAFF.

The V gene is TRBV9, the J gene TRBJ2-5, with a possible D match to TRBD2 (6 bases). The germline gives CDR1 SGDLS, CDR2 YYNGEE. The germline V and J ends were trimmed by 3 bases and 2 bases, with 11 bases remaining between them. The CDR3 has 14 residues. Here the CDR3 reads CASSAKGTQETQYF. DNA of the CDR3: TGTGCCAGCAGCGCGAAGGGGACTCAAGAGACCCAGTACTTC.